The T cell receptor (beta chain) described here comes from a study of identical twins. TCRdb passed the 5' RACE reads through MiXCR, listing each CDR3 protein once. Among about 240,000 distinct CDR3 sequences listed, over 9.5% were seen once. The CDR3 consists of 13 residues. V shed 6 bases and J 5 bases; nucleotides not matched to a gene: 4. In this sample, this clonotype turned up many times. The source material was memory T cells sorted from blood. The chain carries TRBV12-3 or TRBV12-4 and TRBJ1-1; 9 bases line up with TRBD1. The clonotype comes from a man aged 45-65 years in good health. In nucleotides, the CDR3 is TGTGCCAGCAGGCGGACAGGGGAAACTGAAGCTTTCTTT. It yields the protein CASRRTGETEAFF.